The 3 T cell receptor beta chains in this list originate from one sample, sequenced in a study of cytomegalovirus exposure and HLA in healthy donors. The PCR ran on 60 Vbeta and 13 Jbeta primers. TCRdb keeps only in-frame clones here, not all; method: immunoSEQ multiplex PCR. Among approximately 180,000 clones listed, approximately 85% were seen once. The source material was PBMCs. The receptors were sampled from a man younger than 35 in good health and CMV-seronegative.

The chain carries TRBV19 and TRBJ2-2; 8 bases fit TRBD2. This CDR3 comprises 16 residues. V lost 7 bases, J lost 2 bases, and 9 bases stayed unmatched. Per the germline V gene, CDR1 is LNHDA and CDR2 is SQIVND (reference sequence). This CDR3 is CASTPIAGGNTGELFF. Here the CDR3 DNA reads TGTGCCAGTACCCCTATTGCGGGGGGAAACACCGGGGAGCTGTTTTTT.

The chain uses TRBV25-1 and TRBJ2-1; D is unresolved. CDR3 length: 12 residues. Germline values: CDR1 MGHDK, CDR2 SYGVNS. V lost 5 bases and J lost 9, with 11 bases in between. DNA for the CDR3: TGTGCCAGCAGTCCGGGTGCCGGTGAGCAGTTCTTC. Translated: CASSPGAGEQFF.

The chain couples TRBV2 to TRBJ2-5, with 9 bases fitting TRBD2. V gave up 2 bases and J gave up 1 base; unmatched junction bases: 5. The CDR3 is 16 residues long. Germline loops: CDR1 SNHLY, CDR2 FYNNEI. Here the CDR3 DNA reads TGTGCCAGCAGTGAACGAAGCGGGGGGTCCCAAGAGACCCAGTACTTC. Its translation is CASSERSGGSQETQYF.